A few counts support the clone carrying this T cell receptor beta chain. Its antigen is unknown. A sample-barcoded 5' primer and a J-beta primer mix were used in a second PCR of roughly 6 to 11 cycles. TCRdb called the 5' RACE reads again in MiXCR, with one record for every CDR3 protein. Of 750,000 or so distinct CDR3 sequences detected, roughly 25% appear once; the ten largest clones hold roughly 9%. Germline CDR1 reads SGHTA; CDR2 reads FQGTGA. Trimming cost V 1 base and J 4 bases, with 22 bases left between them. There are 18 residues in the CDR3. This entry is derived from a study of blood T cells in healthy people across ages. Study results and caveats: With unsorted PBMCs, a conclusive comparison of naive versus antigen-experienced cells was not possible.

This sample also belongs to another study, concerning T cells of mothers and their children. As that study records: Overlap measured in related mother-child pairs was slightly, non-significantly higher than in unrelated pairs.

The sequence came from a boy under 18 in good health. The sequenced material came from blood. V and J are TRBV7-3 and TRBJ1-2, with D possibly matching TRBD1 (6 bases). CDR3 in DNA: TGTGCCAGCAGCTTAATATCGAGGGATGGGGGCCTCCGCTATGGCTACACCTTC. This translates into CASSLISRDGGLRYGYTF.